The T cell receptor beta chain described here comes from a study of cytomegalovirus exposure and HLA in healthy donors (dated by TCRdb to about 2017). Concerning the study at large: An earlier analysis of fewer than 750 of the donors reported approximately 280 Gb of sequence data and around 120 million unique TCR beta sequences obtained from about 179 million T cells. A later genetic analysis took genome-wide SNP genotypes for about 65% of the 666 donors and used that subset as a discovery cohort. All discovery cohort repertoires had been generated using a single sequencing platform. In a later analysis, previously published TCR beta repertoires from several hundred donors were re-analyzed and high-resolution HLA genotyping was added so that TCR occurrence patterns could be studied. The later analysis used no new phenotypic data to find candidate immune exposures, relying instead on TCR beta sequences and their occurrence across donors. Alongside the repertoire data, information on donor age, sex, ethnicity and CMV serostatus was compiled. An earlier analysis of 450 to 750 of the donors used high-throughput TCR beta sequencing to judge whether each TCR beta V gene segment behaved as functional or pseudogenic. HLA typing included class I and class II loci at four-digit resolution. High-throughput TCR immunosequencing, statistical association of individual TCRs with disease status, and machine learning were combined to predict cytomegalovirus infection status. Among roughly 400 genotyped donors of the cohort, an average of around 220,000 unique TCR beta nucleotide sequences was sequenced per donor, of which about 18% were non-productive. The study aimed to test whether signatures of past pathogen exposure could be identified by cataloging public T cell receptors. The study profiled the T cell repertoires of fewer than 850 subjects by immunosequencing and related them to cytomegalovirus serostatus. The number of typed donors differed by locus: about 620-640 for A, B, C, DRB1 and DQB1; 522 for DQA1; approximately 600 for DPA1; and around 490 for DPB1. An early release covering about 600 HLA-typed donors comprised approximately 300 gigabases of sequencing data and around 85 million unique TCR sequences. Of the roughly 400 genotyped donors, 65% to 90% were placed in the genetic ancestry cluster associated with self-reported Caucasian donors. Because of strong linkage in the cohort, roughly five DR-DQ haplotypes were treated as single units for association and clustering. A separate validation cohort of roughly 130 different subjects was used in addition to the approximately 670-subject first cohort.

Libraries were prepared through the immunoSEQ multiplex PCR assay. The multiplex PCR relied on a mix of 60 forward primers for TCR Vbeta segments and 13 reverse primers for TCR Jbeta segments. The CDR3 region of rearranged TCR beta genes was amplified from genomic DNA with a multiplex PCR assay. On the Illumina HiSeq System, the amplified TCR beta libraries were sequenced as 87-base-pair reads. In the original analysis: Across the 500 to 850 repertoires, a later analysis counted 80 million or so unique TCR beta chains, 9.5 million to 13 million of which were shared by at least two donors. Raw reads were error-corrected and collapsed into unique sequences by a nearest-neighbor algorithm in which closely related sequences were merged to remove PCR and sequencing errors. Alignment of CDR3 sequences to IMGT reference sequences was used to assign V, D and J gene segments. For a sequence to be retained, at least a six-nucleotide match to both a V gene segment and a J gene segment was required. A rearrangement was called productive if the CDR3 had no stop codons and remained in frame with V and J, and every other rearrangement was called non-productive. CDR3 was defined by IMGT convention, running from the second conserved V-encoded cysteine to the conserved J-encoded phenylalanine. The earlier analysis of roughly 590 of the donors excluded sequences that lacked an unambiguous match to a single V gene segment. In an earlier analysis of 587 of the donors, a V segment was called functional when productive rearrangements were above 56.7%, and segregating when the standard deviation between donors exceeded 5%. A statistical classification framework was built for diagnosing cytomegalovirus status from the catalog of TCR beta chain sequences. V and J gene assignment, in a later analysis, came from comparing TCR nucleotide sequences with IMGT/GENE-DB human TR gene sequences. A later analysis assigned CDR3 sequences and most-parsimonious VDJ recombination scenarios with the TCRdist pipeline. A later analysis defined each TCR beta chain by its CDR3 amino acid sequence plus V-gene family, and excluded reads lacking a unique V-gene family. A later analysis removed over 500 highly shared, low-generation-probability nucleotide sequences to deal with suspected cross-contamination and a sequencing artifact. A later analysis calculated a clonal expansion index for each public chain from normalized within-repertoire ranks of inferred template counts. Generation probabilities in a later analysis came from a VDJ recombination model fitted to out-of-frame rearrangements, and those results were checked against IGoR. In a later analysis, hypergeometric tests were used to score TCR-TCR, TCR-HLA and TCR-CMV co-occurrence, with a repertoire-size bias correction applied to TCR pairs. False discovery rates were estimated in a later analysis by permuting HLA or CMV assignments 20 times. In a later analysis, co-occurring TCRs were grouped using DBSCAN, with TCRdist sequence similarity added in when clustering inside HLA-allele-positive subsets. Repertoires with fewer than 30,000 or more than 120,000 public chains, plus five repertoires with anomalous nucleotide sharing, were excluded from co-occurrence clustering. The table comes from immuneACCESS by way of TCRdb, which keeps in-frame sequences with V and J called. Part of the clones is missing from these tables; in studies checked, under half for an unresolved V gene and the rest for unknown reasons. V, J and clone size reflect that table, while D and trimming were determined from the DNA. This sample has 200,000 or so clones in its table, and around 73% of those were observed once. The biggest ten clones account for 3.8% of the sample.

For this chain, trimming is 6 bases at the V end and 0 bases at the J end, and the number of junction bases without a gene match is 3. Including the terminal cysteine and phenylalanine, the CDR3 comprises 14 residues. Just the 42-base CDR3 DNA is kept, in frame starting at base 1. The germline V gene gives CDR1 as SNHLY and CDR2 as FYNNEI. Results and caveats for the whole study, not just this receptor: Sequencing depth was assumed to be roughly uniform across donors in the presence/absence analyses, though that assumption may not hold. In a later genetic analysis, fewer N-insertions in productive TCRs were reported among donors in an Asian-associated ancestry cluster than the roughly 700-donor mean. A cluster of highly shared sequence variants was judged likely to represent a technical artifact of the sequencing pipeline. The only immune exposure information available for the cohort was CMV serostatus. Across donors, most TCR sequences were observed very rarely, whereas some public TCRs were present in many individuals. A further reported finding was that TCR beta sequences accurately predicted the HLA-A and HLA-B alleles for most subjects in the first cohort. In this cohort, only TCR beta chains were sequenced, and detectable features were limited by the absence of alpha or paired-chain data. It was suggested by the authors that the approach could potentially be generalized to other disease states and immunological phenotypes. HLA typing was unavailable for some donors at each locus, so association tests used only the typed subset. Because counts were too low, about 18 rarely observed V segments, including chromosome 9 orphons, were left out of the earlier analysis of approximately 500 of the donors. According to a later analysis, parvovirus B19, influenza, CMV and Epstein-Barr virus appeared linked to several top co-occurrence clusters. An association between a missense DCLRE1C variant and V-gene and J-gene trimming of TCR beta chains was found in a later genetic analysis and replicated in an independent cohort. Broadly in line with IMGT annotations, most TCR beta V segments showed up in productive rearrangements about 87% or about 30% of the time in an earlier analysis of 450 to 750 of the donors. Three of the identified cytomegalovirus-associated TCR beta chains were confirmed in vitro to be specific for cytomegalovirus antigens. The study gave a list of 150 to 200 TCR beta chains associated with cytomegalovirus. Assigning TCR associations to individual alleles was difficult when HLA alleles, especially DR and DQ, strongly co-occurred. Most CMV-associated TCR beta chains appeared to be HLA-restricted in a later analysis, and the HLA associations seemed to be driven largely by CMV exposure. In a later analysis, the rate of TCR association differed among HLA loci, with DRB1 alleles having the most associated TCRs and HLA-C alleles having the fewest. Correlated functional status among segregating V segments might be attributable to linkage disequilibrium, but an unknown experimental factor could not be ruled out. Some IMGT-functional V segments, including TRBV6-2 and TRBV6-3, could not be distinguished by the 87-base-pair reads and were therefore excluded. In a later analysis, HLA-associated TCR beta chains were found to be more clonally expanded and to have lower generation probabilities than equally common non-associated chains. Cytomegalovirus status was reported to be diagnosed by the classifier with high specificity and sensitivity in both the original and validation cohorts. Specific HLA alleles were associated with some 15,000 TCR beta sequences at a false discovery rate of 0.05 in a later analysis.

Worth noting for this clone: Which antigen it targets is not known. No much larger clone exists at a distance of one base, and base qualities are not known.

In total, 600 or so healthy bone marrow donors made up the cohort. At the time of sampling, all cohort members were nominally healthy, though unrecorded immune exposures were likely present. The donor was CMV seronegative and was included in the group of several hundred seronegative cohort members. A peripheral blood sample was collected from each donor, and TCR beta sequencing was performed on peripheral blood mononuclear cells. The Qiagen DNeasy Blood Extraction Kit was used to extract genomic DNA from the blood cell samples. The chain couples TRBV2 to TRBJ2-7; 9 middle bases align to TRBD2. The TCR originated in a male donor in good health and CMV-seronegative. The specimen sequenced was PBMCs. The DNA reads as follows: TGTGCCAGCAGATCTAGCGGGATCTCCTACGAGCAGTACTTC. This yields the protein CASRSSGISYEQYF.